The 24 T cell receptor beta chains below all came from one sample that was sequenced in a study of blood T cell repertoires in COVID-19. Data came from immunoSEQ multiplex PCR; TCRdb stores just in-frame clones and leaves some out. This table has over 100,000 clones, roughly 79% appearing once. Sequenced material: peripheral blood. These receptors originate from a human donor in a cohort sampled during active COVID-19.

This sequence joins TRBV28 and TRBJ2-5, with 7 bases lining up with TRBD1. The CDR3 is 15 amino acids. The germline V gene encodes CDR1 MDHEN and CDR2 SYDVKM. J was trimmed by 1 base and V by 7 bases; bases with no gene match: 9. Here the CDR3 DNA reads TGTGCCAGCATTCCGGGACAGATCTTCCAAGAGACCCAGTACTTC. Residues: CASIPGQIFQETQYF.

This clone was found once. The gene calls are TRBV29-1 and TRBJ2-7; the D is unclear. This CDR3 has 12 residues. Per the germline V gene, CDR1 is SQVTM and CDR2 is ANQGSEA. Trimming took 5 bases from V and 0 from J, leaving 8 bases between them. CDR3 DNA: TGCAGCGTTTCGTCTAACTCCTACGAGCAGTACTTC. The encoded protein is CSVSSNSYEQYF.

This clone was seen more than once but under ten times. The CDR3 DNA follows: TGCAGCGTTGAGGGCAGTGAAGAAGAGACCCAGTACTTC. Translating it yields CSVEGSEEETQYF. V usage is TRBV29-1 and J usage is TRBJ2-5; D is unresolved. The CDR3 covers 13 residues. Trimming shortened V by 3 bases and J by 3 bases, and 11 bases separated the two germline ends. Germline V gene sequence: CDR1 SQVTM, CDR2 ANQGSEA. Full variable domain (rest looked up from reference TRBV29-1 and TRBJ2-5): SAVISQKPSRDICQRGTSLTIQCQVDSQVTMMFWYRQQPGQSLTLIATANQGSEATYESGFVIDKFPISRPNLTFSTLTVSNMSPEDSSIYLCSVEGSEEETQYFGPGTRLLVL.

This chain uses TRBV6-2 or TRBV6-3 with TRBJ2-3; 8 bases are a match to TRBD2. This CDR3 is 16 amino acids long. V lost 5 bases, J lost 0 bases, and 7 bases stayed unmatched. Germline V lookup: CDR1 MNHEY, CDR2 SVGEGT. This CDR3 is CASSGDSGVSTDTQYF. CDR3 DNA sequence: TGTGCCAGCAGTGGAGATAGCGGGGTGAGCACAGATACGCAGTATTTT.

This clone was seen more than once but under ten times. Other DNA sequences in this sample translate to the same CDR3. This rearrangement joins TRBV9 to TRBJ2-3; 9 nucleotides align to TRBD2. Germline trimming cut 1 base from V and 0 bases from J; bases unmatched to any gene: 3. The CDR3 loop spans 16 amino acids. The germline CDR1 and CDR2 sequences are SGDLS and YYNGEE. In nucleotides, the CDR3 is TGTGCCAGCAGCGTACTAGCGGGGTCTAGCACAGATACGCAGTATTTT. Its protein is CASSVLAGSSTDTQYF.

Note on this clone: Other DNA sequences from this sample encode an identical CDR3 as well. J is TRBJ2-7 and V is TRBV5-6; D may be TRBD2 (6 bases). The CDR3 runs to 12 residues. V lost 0 bases, J lost 6 bases, and 7 bases lay in between. The germline V gene has CDR1 SGHDT and CDR2 YYEEEE. The CDR3 DNA reads TGTGCCAGCAGCTTGGGGGGAGGCGAGCAGTACTTC. Translating gives CASSLGGGEQYF.

The gene calls are TRBV3-1 (or the pseudogene TRBV3-2) and TRBJ1-4, with D possibly being TRBD1 (6 bases). Trimming left V 10 bases short and J 7 bases short, with 10 bases between. Germline V lookup: CDR1 LGHDT, CDR2 YNNKEL (reference sequence). The CDR3 loop spans 11 amino acids. CDR3 sequence: CATKGVEKLFF. Here the CDR3 DNA reads TGTGCCACCAAGGGGGTTGAAAAACTGTTTTTT.

V gene TRBV28 combines with J gene TRBJ2-7; 7 bases fit TRBD1. Per the germline V gene, CDR1 is MDHEN and CDR2 is SYDVKM. The CDR3 totals 14 residues. V gave up 10 bases and J gave up 0 bases; unmatched junction bases: 9. In DNA form, the CDR3 reads TGTGCCACCGTCACGGGGACAGCCTCCTACGAGCAGTACTTC. Amino acids: CATVTGTASYEQYF.

The V and J genes are TRBV6-2 or TRBV6-3 and TRBJ1-2; 9 bases agree with TRBD1. This CDR3 is 15 amino acids long. V was clipped by 6 bases and J by 2 bases; unmatched bases: 7. Per germline, CDR1 MNHEY and CDR2 SVGEGT. CDR3 region: CASSASGTGNYGYTF. CDR3 nucleotides: TGTGCCAGCAGCGCTTCCGGGACAGGGAACTATGGCTACACCTTC.

The V gene is TRBV27, the J gene TRBJ2-3, with a weak D call TRBD1 (5 bases). V was pared by 2 bases and J by 5 bases, with 5 bases between. The germline V gene encodes CDR1 MNHEY and CDR2 SMNVEV (reference sequence). CDR3 length: 12 residues. The CDR3 sequence: CASSLRGDTQYF. In nucleotides, the CDR3 is TGTGCCAGCAGTTTAAGGGGAGATACGCAGTATTTT.

This clone was observed a handful of times. The V call is TRBV27, the J call TRBJ2-7; TRBD1 matches at 10 bases. The CDR3 totals 15 residues. J gave up 4 bases and V 2 bases, and 5 bases lay outside the gene matches. CDR1 MNHEY and CDR2 SMNVEV come from the germline V gene (reference sequence). The CDR3 DNA reads TGTGCCAGCAGTTTAAGGGGGGACAGGGGATACGAGCAGTACTTC. The encoded protein is CASSLRGDRGYEQYF.

The chain is built from TRBV7-2 and TRBJ1-1; 11 bases are shared with TRBD1. Germline loops: CDR1 SGHTA, CDR2 FQGNSA. CDR3 length equals 15 residues. Trimming took 5 bases from V and 6 from J; bases not matched to a gene: 8. This CDR3 is CASSPRTGGFPEAFF. CDR3 DNA sequence: TGTGCCAGCAGCCCACGGACAGGGGGCTTCCCTGAAGCTTTCTTT.

The chain carries TRBV30 and TRBJ2-3, with TRBD2 matching over 12 bases. J gave up 4 bases and V 0 bases, and 14 bases lay outside the gene matches. The CDR3 spans 19 residues. CDR1 is GTSNPN, CDR2 SVGIG, per germline (reference sequence). The CDR3 loop reads CAWSVLGSSGGAPPDTQYF. As DNA, the CDR3 is TGTGCCTGGAGTGTACTCGGGTCTAGCGGGGGGGCCCCCCCAGATACGCAGTATTTT. Drawing the rest from reference TRBV30 and TRBJ2-3, the complete variable domain is SQTIHQWPATLVQPVGSPLSLECTVEGTSNPNLYWYRQAAGRGLQLLFYSVGIGQISSEVPQNLSASRPQDRQFILSSKKLLLSDSGFYLCAWSVLGSSGGAPPDTQYFGPGTRLTVL.

This chain uses TRBV4-2 with TRBJ1-3; weak D call: TRBD1 (5 bases). V lost 0 bases and J 8 bases, leaving 14 bases between the germline ends. The CDR3 runs to 15 residues. Germline values: CDR1 LGHNA, CDR2 YNFKEQ. The CDR3 DNA reads TGTGCCAGCAGCCAAGACAGAAGGGGCGTAGACACCATATATTTT. It yields the protein CASSQDRRGVDTIYF.

The chain recombines TRBV6-5 with TRBJ2-7, with 9 bases lining up with TRBD1. This CDR3 has 14 amino acids. The germline V gene has CDR1 MNHEY and CDR2 SVGAGI. After removal of 8 bases from V and 5 bases from J, the junction contained 10 bases not matched to a gene. The CDR3 sequence: CASQKDRGANEQYF. The CDR3 region has the DNA TGTGCCAGCCAAAAGGACAGGGGTGCCAACGAGCAGTACTTC.

The genes are TRBV28 and TRBJ2-7, with 8 bases lining up with TRBD1. The CDR3 extends over 15 amino acids. Trimming removed 6 bases from V and 2 bases from J; junction bases left unmatched: 9. In germline, CDR1 is MDHEN, CDR2 SYDVKM. In DNA, the CDR3 is TGTGCCAGCAGCTCATCCGGGACAGGTACCTACGAGCAGTACTTC. This translates into CASSSSGTGTYEQYF.

This clone was recorded once. The genes are TRBV5-4 and TRBJ2-7; 10 bases agree with TRBD2. This CDR3 has 16 amino acids. V trimming: 4 bases; J trimming: 6 bases; junction bases outside the gene matches: 13. From germline, CDR1 is SGHNT and CDR2 YYREEE (reference sequence). DNA for the CDR3: TGTGCCAGCAGCCCGGAGGTCTCTAGCGGGAGAGGCGAGCAGTACTTC. It specifies CASSPEVSSGRGEQYF.

The chain has TRBV29-1 and TRBJ1-4, with D uncertain. V was pared by 5 bases and J by 3 bases, with 10 bases between. Germline-derived CDR1 and CDR2 are SQVTM and ANQGSEA. This CDR3 has 13 residues. The CDR3 nucleotides read TGCAGCGTTAAAACACCTTCTAATGAAAAACTGTTTTTT. Translating it yields CSVKTPSNEKLFF.

This clone was found a few times. The rearrangement links TRBV3-1 (or the pseudogene TRBV3-2) to TRBJ2-3; 7 bases match TRBD1. Germline CDR1 is LGHDT and CDR2 is YNNKEL (reference sequence). This CDR3 contains 15 residues. Trimming took 5 bases from V and 4 from J; bases not matched to a gene: 9. Here the CDR3 DNA reads TGTGCCAGCAGCTCGCCGGGACAGTCCTCAGATACGCAGTATTTT. It specifies CASSSPGQSSDTQYF.

The V and J genes are TRBV19 and TRBJ2-3, with 10 positions matching TRBD2. Germline CDR1 LNHDA, CDR2 SQIVND (reference sequence). The CDR3 runs 13 residues. V shed 6 bases, J shed 6 bases, and the junction held 3 bases outside the gene matches. DNA of the CDR3: TGTGCCAGTAGCCTACTAGCGGGGGATACGCAGTATTTT. Translating gives CASSLLAGDTQYF. Full variable domain (rest looked up from reference TRBV19 and TRBJ2-3): DGGITQSPKYLFRKEGQNVTLSCEQNLNHDAMYWYRQDPGQGLRLIYYSQIVNDFQKGDIAEGYSVSREKKESFPLTVTSAQKNPTAFYLCASSLLAGDTQYFGPGTRLTVL.

The chain is built from TRBV7-9 and TRBJ1-5, with TRBD1 matching over 10 bases. V trimming: 5 bases; J trimming: 2 bases; junction bases outside the gene matches: 6. Germline CDR1 and CDR2: SEHNR and FQNEAQ (reference sequence). This CDR3 spans 16 amino acids. The CDR3 region has the DNA TGTGCCAGCAGCCCGGCAGGACAGGGGGGCAATCAGCCCCAGCATTTT. This gives the protein CASSPAGQGGNQPQHF.

The rearrangement links TRBV19 to TRBJ2-7; 8 bases map to TRBD1. J was trimmed by 7 bases and V by 6 bases; bases with no gene match: 11. This CDR3 has 14 residues. In germline, CDR1 is LNHDA, CDR2 SQIVND (reference sequence). The CDR3 bases are TGTGCCAGTAGCGCGGACAGGGCCCCTTTTGAGCAGTACTTC. Protein product: CASSADRAPFEQYF.

V is TRBV10-3 and J is TRBJ1-5; D perhaps matches TRBD1 (5 bases). The CDR3 sequence is 11 residues long. CDR1 and CDR2 from the germline V gene are ENHRY and SYGVKD. V lost 11 bases and J 4 bases, leaving 9 bases between the germline ends. The CDR3 reads CAVGPNQPQHF. The DNA for the CDR3 is TGTGCCGTGGGGCCGAATCAGCCCCAGCATTTT.

The V and J genes are TRBV4-1 and TRBJ1-2, with TRBD1 matching over 7 bases. Germline V CDR1 and CDR2: MGHRA, YSYEKL. This CDR3 is built from 14 residues. V lost 2 bases and J lost 4; bases outside the gene matches: 4. The CDR3 region is CASSQQGVGYGYTF. DNA for the CDR3: TGCGCCAGCAGCCAACAGGGGGTCGGCTATGGCTACACCTTC.